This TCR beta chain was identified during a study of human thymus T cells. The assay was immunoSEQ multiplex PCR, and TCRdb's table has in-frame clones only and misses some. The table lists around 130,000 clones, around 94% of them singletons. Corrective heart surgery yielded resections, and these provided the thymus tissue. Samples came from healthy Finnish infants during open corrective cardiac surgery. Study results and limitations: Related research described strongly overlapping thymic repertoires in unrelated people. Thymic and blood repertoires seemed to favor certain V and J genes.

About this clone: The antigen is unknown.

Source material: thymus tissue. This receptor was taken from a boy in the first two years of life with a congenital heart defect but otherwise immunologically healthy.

CDR3 amino acids: CASSSRDYRGSHEQYF. In DNA form, the CDR3 reads TGTGCCAGCAGTTCCCGGGACTATAGGGGGTCCCACGAGCAGTACTTC. The chain employs TRBV28 and TRBJ2-7; TRBD2 might be the D (7 bases). The CDR3 is 16 residues long. V dropped 4 bases and J dropped 5 bases, with 21 bases sitting between them. Germline lookup yields CDR1 MDHEN and CDR2 SYDVKM.